The 16 T cell receptor beta chains given below trace back to one sample, sequenced in a study of blood T cell repertoires in COVID-19. TCRdb keeps only in-frame clones here, not all; method: immunoSEQ multiplex PCR. The sample shows some 240,000 clones, about 91% of them seen only once. Specimen: peripheral blood. These receptors originate from a woman aged 40 to 50 who had recovered from COVID-19.

The chain is built from TRBV6-2 or TRBV6-3 and TRBJ1-2, with D perhaps matching TRBD1 (5 bases). CDR3 length: 18 amino acids. From germline, CDR1 is MNHEY and CDR2 SVGEGT. V lost 5 bases to trimming and J lost 8 bases, with 30 bases between them. The CDR3 coding sequence is TGTGCCAGCAGTAAGACCCCCGGGACTGAGGGTTCACTAGGCGGCTACACCTTC. This encodes CASSKTPGTEGSLGGYTF.

This sequence joins TRBV21-1 and TRBJ1-5. TRBV21-1 is termed a pseudogene. The CDR3 spans 15 residues. The CDR3 loop is CARTEVAVSNQPQHF. For the CDR3, the DNA is TGTGCCAGGACGGAGGTGGCGGTTAGCAATCAGCCCCAGCATTTT.

The table lists this clone with a few counts. This rearrangement joins TRBV5-1 to TRBJ1-2, with D uncertain. The CDR3 extends over 15 amino acids. Germline values: CDR1 SGHRS, CDR2 YFSETQ. Trimming removed 0 bases at V and 7 bases at J, with 16 bases between. CDR3 nucleotide sequence: TGCGCCAGCAGCTTGGACCAAAATACGGTCCGTGGCTACACCTTC. It specifies CASSLDQNTVRGYTF.

This chain joins TRBV9 and TRBJ1-4; D is unclear. The CDR3 is made up of 14 amino acids. Trimming pared 0 bases from V and 4 bases from J, leaving 7 bases between. The germline gives CDR1 SGDLS, CDR2 YYNGEE. The CDR3 region has the DNA TGTGCCAGCAGCGTAGGAGGGAGTAATGAAAAACTGTTTTTT. Its translation is CASSVGGSNEKLFF.

The chain carries TRBV6-2 or TRBV6-3 and TRBJ2-2; TRBD1 matches at 8 bases. J lost 6 bases, V lost 1 base, and 7 bases had no gene match. The CDR3 runs to 16 residues. Per the germline V gene, CDR1 is MNHEY and CDR2 is SVGEGT. The CDR3 here is CASSYFGQGKSGELFF. The CDR3 nucleotides read TGTGCCAGCAGTTACTTCGGACAGGGAAAATCCGGGGAGCTGTTTTTT.

The chain employs TRBV30 and TRBJ2-7, with D maybe TRBD1 (6 bases). The CDR3 has 11 residues. Trimming removed 5 bases at V and 3 bases at J, with 8 bases between. Per the germline V gene, CDR1 is GTSNPN and CDR2 is SVGIG (reference sequence). The CDR3 DNA sequence: TGTGCCTGGGCGGACAGCTACGAGCAGTACTTC. Protein: CAWADSYEQYF.

The chain employs TRBV7-9 and TRBJ1-6; no clear D. The CDR3 extends over 14 amino acids. Per the germline V gene, CDR1 is SEHNR and CDR2 is FQNEAQ (reference sequence). V lost 3 bases and J lost 7, with 10 bases in between. The CDR3 spells CASSFNTENSPLHF. CDR3 nucleotide sequence: TGTGCCAGCAGCTTTAACACAGAGAATTCACCCCTCCACTTT.

The gene calls are TRBV6-6 and TRBJ2-4; D may be TRBD2 (5 bases). The germline CDR1 and CDR2 sequences are MNHNY and SVGAGI (reference sequence). V lost 5 bases and J 5 bases, leaving 19 bases between the germline ends. This CDR3 has 16 amino acids. The CDR3 here is CASSGYSSSGENIQYF. Here the CDR3 DNA reads TGTGCCAGCAGTGGCTATTCTAGCTCCGGGGAAAACATTCAGTACTTC.

The V gene is TRBV28, the J gene TRBJ1-6, with TRBD1 as a possible D gene (5 bases). In germline, CDR1 is MDHEN, CDR2 SYDVKM. The CDR3 length is 14 residues. V lost 3 bases, J lost 7 bases, and 10 bases lay in between. CDR3 in amino acids: CASSLGTPNSPLHF. The CDR3 DNA sequence: TGTGCCAGCAGTTTGGGGACTCCAAATTCACCCCTCCACTTT. The full variable domain, completed using reference TRBV28 and TRBJ1-6, is DVKVTQSSRYLVKRTGEKVFLECVQDMDHENMFWYRQDPGLGLRLIYFSYDVKMKEKGDIPEGYSVSREKKERFSLILESASTNQTSMYLCASSLGTPNSPLHFGNGTRLTVT.

This clone was seen once. The chain employs TRBV7-2 and TRBJ2-7, with 7 bases aligning to TRBD2. The V and J ends lost 4 bases and 6 bases, in that order; junction bases with no gene match: 6. The CDR3 spans 13 residues. Germline loops: CDR1 SGHTA, CDR2 FQGNSA. CDR3 nucleotide sequence: TGTGCCAGCAGCTGGCCGGGGGGAGGCGAGCAGTACTTC. Amino acid sequence: CASSWPGGGEQYF.

This chain joins TRBV19 and TRBJ1-5, with D possibly being TRBD1 (5 bases). V shed 3 bases and J shed 8 bases, with 14 bases lying between them. Per the germline V gene, CDR1 is LNHDA and CDR2 is SQIVND (reference sequence). This CDR3 is built from 14 residues. The CDR3 sequence: CASSMSGVREPQHF. The CDR3 bases are TGTGCCAGTAGTATGTCGGGGGTTAGGGAGCCCCAGCATTTT.

The V and J genes are TRBV30 and TRBJ1-2; D is undetermined. CDR1 is GTSNPN and CDR2 is SVGIG in the germline V gene (reference sequence). V shed 7 bases and J shed 4 bases, with 16 bases lying between them. There are 13 residues in the CDR3. The CDR3 region is CASPGRFGYGYTF. The CDR3, as DNA: TGTGCCTCTCCCGGGAGGTTTGGCTATGGCTACACCTTC.

The chain links TRBV19 to TRBJ2-7; 11 nucleotides match TRBD2. Germline V CDR1 and CDR2: LNHDA, SQIVND (reference sequence). Unmatched junction bases numbered 7, after V lost 7 bases and J lost 2 bases. The CDR3 length is 15 residues. Here the CDR3 reads CASTKLAGVAYEQYV. The CDR3 DNA follows: TGTGCCAGTACCAAACTAGCGGGAGTTGCCTACGAGCAGTACGTC.

The gene calls are TRBV2 and TRBJ2-7; 11 bases match TRBD2. The CDR3 covers 15 residues. V shed 8 bases and J 5 bases; nucleotides not matched to a gene: 11. Germline CDR1 and CDR2: SNHLY and FYNNEI. CDR3 amino acids: CASRLSSGGINEQYF. For the CDR3, the DNA is TGTGCCAGCCGCCTATCTAGCGGGGGGATAAACGAGCAGTACTTC.

V usage is TRBV27 and J usage is TRBJ2-3, with 7 nucleotides matching TRBD1. Germline V gene sequence: CDR1 MNHEY, CDR2 SMNVEV (reference sequence). V lost 2 bases to trimming and J lost 9 bases; unmatched junction nucleotides: 8. The CDR3 runs to 14 residues. The CDR3 spells CASSLELQGVTQYF. CDR3 nucleotides: TGTGCCAGCAGTTTAGAATTGCAGGGGGTAACGCAGTATTTT.

The chain recombines TRBV5-1 with TRBJ2-6; D is unclear. Germline V gene sequence: CDR1 SGHRS, CDR2 YFSETQ. The ends were cut back, 4 bases at V and 3 bases at J, with 11 bases in the middle. The CDR3 has 15 residues. The CDR3 region has the DNA TGCGCCAGCAGCCCACCCCTAGGTGGGGCCAACGTCCTGACTTTC. As protein: CASSPPLGGANVLTF.